This T cell receptor (beta chain) is from a study of shared T cell receptors in the human thymus. The germline V gene encodes CDR1 SNHLY and CDR2 FYNNEI. The V gene lost 7 bases and the J gene lost 2 bases, with 6 bases spanning the gap. The CDR3 is 12 residues long. The protocol was immunoSEQ multiplex PCR, while the TCRdb copy is restricted to in-frame clones and leaves out a portion. Of some 400,000 clones listed, over 90% are singletons. This sequence joins TRBV2 and TRBJ1-3; D remains unclear. This TCR was recovered from a human donor. The sequenced material came from thymocytes. CDR3 nucleotides: TGTGCCAGCATGAACCCTGGAAACACCATATATTTT. Its translation: CASMNPGNTIYF.